This paragraph reports one T cell receptor beta chain. This sample stems from a study of T cell changes during pregnancy in multiple sclerosis. CDR3 length equals 15 residues. After removal of 5 bases from V and 6 bases from J, the junction contained 6 bases not matched to a gene. Germline lookup yields CDR1 MNHEY and CDR2 SVGAGI. TCRdb keeps only in-frame clones here, not all; method: immunoSEQ multiplex PCR. Among about 87,000 clones listed, around 93% were seen once. This TCR was sampled from a female donor in good health, enrolled as a control in a pregnancy study. The sample consisted of peripheral blood, taken in the third trimester of pregnancy. The chain carries TRBV6-5 and TRBJ1-5, with TRBD1 matching over 11 bases. This CDR3 is CASSIGQGAGQPQHF. CDR3 nucleotide sequence: TGTGCCAGCAGTATTGGACAGGGGGCTGGTCAGCCCCAGCATTTT.